A single sample is the source of the 20 T cell receptor beta chains below, sequenced in a study of memory CD4+ T cells and cytomegalovirus serostatus. Using immunoSEQ multiplex PCR, the repertoire was profiled, and TCRdb retains in-frame clones only, with some absent. This repertoire shows about 59,000 clones, around three quarters found once; its top ten account for around 0.58%. Single viable CD3+CD4+CD8-CD45RO+ cells were sorted as the memory CD4+ T cells. The sample was memory CD4+ T cells from blood. The source of these receptors is an adult in good health and CMV-seronegative. Some clones in this sample may be carry-over from other donors' samples.

By frequency in the sample, this clone is medium-sized. V and J are TRBV5-1 and TRBJ2-3; possible D gene TRBD2, 6 bases. Per germline, CDR1 SGHRS and CDR2 YFSETQ. The V end lost 6 bases, the J end lost 0 bases, and 11 bases lay between the germline ends. This CDR3 is 14 amino acids long. The CDR3 region has the DNA TGCGCCAGCAAGACGGGGGTTAGCACAGATACGCAGTATTTT. Amino acids: CASKTGVSTDTQYF.

The chain combines TRBV27 with TRBJ2-1; 7 positions agree with TRBD2. Trimming took 11 bases from V and 7 from J; bases not matched to a gene: 8. The germline V gene encodes CDR1 MNHEY and CDR2 SMNVEV (reference sequence). This CDR3 has 12 amino acids. CDR3 in DNA: TGTGCCCTCGAGCGGGGTATGAATGAGCAGTTCTTC. Residues: CALERGMNEQFF.

The genes are TRBV9 and TRBJ1-3, with TRBD1 identical over 7 bases. CDR1 and CDR2 from the germline V gene are SGDLS and YYNGEE. Trimming cost V 4 bases and J 0 bases; bases outside gene matches: 7. This CDR3 contains 16 residues. The CDR3: CASSPGTELSGNTIYF. CDR3 in DNA: TGTGCCAGCAGCCCTGGGACAGAACTCTCTGGAAACACCATATATTTT.

V gene TRBV12-5 combines with J gene TRBJ1-1, with D unresolved. V was pared by 1 base and J by 5 bases, with 8 bases between. The CDR3 contains 13 residues. Germline V gives CDR1 LGHNT, CDR2 FRNRAP. CDR3 in amino acids: CASGLETSTEAFF. The CDR3 nucleotides are TGTGCTAGTGGTTTGGAGACCTCGACTGAAGCTTTCTTT.

This sequence joins TRBV6-1 and TRBJ1-4, with a possible D match to TRBD1 (5 bases). The CDR3 contains 13 residues. Germline CDR1 MNHNS, CDR2 SASEGT. Between the trimmed V and J ends, which lost 1 base and 15 bases, there was a span of 15 bases. CDR3 region: CASSEGKAGILFF. CDR3 sequence (DNA): TGTGCCAGCAGTGAAGGGAAGGCAGGGATATTGTTTTTT.

The rearrangement joins TRBV7-9 to TRBJ1-2; unclear D gene. V was pared by 8 bases and J by 2 bases, with 9 bases between. The CDR3 is 12 amino acids. In germline, CDR1 is SEHNR, CDR2 FQNEAQ (reference sequence). The chain's CDR3 is CASSDGNYGYTF. In nucleotides, the CDR3 is TGTGCCAGCTCGGACGGAAACTATGGCTACACCTTC. Variable domain in full (rest from reference TRBV7-9 and TRBJ1-2): DTGVSQNPRHKITKRGQNVTFRCDPISEHNRLYWYRQTLGQGPEFLTYFQNEAQLEKSRLLSDRFSAERPKGSFSTLEIQRTEQGDSAMYLCASSDGNYGYTFGSGTRLTVV.

V gene TRBV4-3 combines with J gene TRBJ2-3; D remains unclear. Germline CDR1 LGHNA, CDR2 YSLEER. CDR3 length equals 12 residues. V lost 0 bases, J lost 5 bases, and 3 bases lay in between. Written as DNA, the CDR3 is TGCGCCAGCAGCCAAGACAGAGATACGCAGTATTTT. Translated: CASSQDRDTQYF.

This clone was found once. This chain links TRBV4-1 with TRBJ1-2; D is unclear. Germline V gives CDR1 MGHRA, CDR2 YSYEKL. V lost 5 bases, J lost 5 bases, and 24 bases lay in between. This CDR3 comprises 17 residues. CDR3 DNA: TGCGCCAGCAGCGCCACGCAAGCCGGGAGATACTCTTATGGCTACACCTTC. The encoded protein is CASSATQAGRYSYGYTF.

The chain is built from TRBV7-2 and TRBJ1-5, with D maybe TRBD1 (5 bases). Germline V lookup: CDR1 SGHTA, CDR2 FQGNSA. CDR3 length: 15 amino acids. V was shortened by 1 base and J by 6 bases, with 13 bases between the two germline ends. CDR3 region: CASSLVREDGQPQHF. CDR3 DNA: TGTGCCAGCAGCTTAGTCAGGGAAGACGGTCAGCCCCAGCATTTT.

The chain is built from TRBV4-1 and TRBJ1-2; D perhaps matches TRBD1 (6 bases). V was trimmed by 0 bases and J by 3 bases, leaving 14 bases between them. Germline V gives CDR1 MGHRA, CDR2 YSYEKL. This CDR3 is built from 16 residues. The CDR3 sequence: CASSQEGAGADYGYTF. CDR3 bases: TGCGCCAGCAGCCAAGAGGGCGCGGGGGCAGACTATGGCTACACCTTC.

The genes are TRBV18 and TRBJ2-3; D gene ambiguous. Trimming removed 4 bases from V and 2 bases from J, with 13 bases in between. Looked up from germline, CDR1 is KGHSH and CDR2 is LQKENI. This CDR3 contains 15 residues. The CDR3 DNA is TGTGCCAGCTCACGTTCTGCGGCCTTCACAGATACGCAGTATTTT. Translating gives CASSRSAAFTDTQYF.

The genes are TRBV7-9 and TRBJ2-1; 8 bases map to TRBD2. The length of the CDR3 is 18 residues. V trimming: 1 base; J trimming: 1 base; junction bases outside the gene matches: 9. Germline V lookup: CDR1 SEHNR, CDR2 FQNEAQ (reference sequence). DNA of the CDR3: TGTGCCAGCAGCTTAGACCAGAGCGGGAGCGGATCCTACAATGAGCAGTTCTTC. This codes for CASSLDQSGSGSYNEQFF.

The chain has TRBV7-2 and TRBJ2-5, with TRBD2 matching over 9 bases. The V segment lost 1 base and the J segment 5 bases; nucleotides outside the gene matches: 14. Per the germline V gene, CDR1 is SGHTA and CDR2 is FQGNSA. This CDR3 region has 18 residues. CDR3 sequence reads: CASSLGLQRGDTLETQYF. DNA of the CDR3: TGTGCCAGCAGCTTAGGCTTACAGCGGGGGGATACGCTCGAGACCCAGTACTTC.

Only a few counts were recorded for this clone. The chain is built from TRBV15 and TRBJ2-7; 8 positions agree with TRBD1. V dropped 0 bases and J dropped 6; count of bases not matched to a gene: 10. The V gene's germline CDR1 is LNHNV and CDR2 YYDKDF (reference sequence). The CDR3 has 16 residues. In DNA form, the CDR3 reads TGTGCCACCAGCAGAGATTGGGCCAGGGGGCCTTCCGAGCAGTACTTC. It yields the protein CATSRDWARGPSEQYF.

J is TRBJ1-2 and V is TRBV18; D is undetermined. The V end was cut by 2 bases, the J end by 3 bases, with 10 bases between. Looked up from germline, CDR1 is KGHSH and CDR2 is LQKENI. This CDR3 comprises 14 residues. CDR3 in amino acids: CASSPTSVDYGYTF. In DNA, the CDR3 is TGTGCCAGCTCACCAACGTCCGTAGACTATGGCTACACCTTC. The full variable domain, completed using reference TRBV18 and TRBJ1-2, is NAGVMQNPRHLVRRRGQEARLRCSPMKGHSHVYWYRQLPEEGLKFMVYLQKENIIDESGMPKERFSAEFPKEGPSILRIQQVVRGDSAAYFCASSPTSVDYGYTFGSGTRLTVV.

V is TRBV5-1 and J is TRBJ1-2, with 7 bases aligning to TRBD1. The CDR3 consists of 14 residues. From germline, CDR1 is SGHRS and CDR2 YFSETQ. V was pared by 2 bases and J by 4 bases, with 5 bases of the junction left unmatched. The CDR3 DNA follows: TGCGCCAGCAGCTTCCAGGGGGAGGGCTATGGCTACACCTTC. This translates into CASSFQGEGYGYTF.

This clone was picked up one time. V gene TRBV9 combines with J gene TRBJ2-3; tentatively, D is TRBD1 or TRBD2 (5 bases each). The CDR3 has 16 residues. Deletions cut 4 bases from V and 0 bases from J, with 15 bases between. Germline-derived CDR1 and CDR2 are SGDLS and YYNGEE. CDR3 region: CASSPLGAGSTDTQYF. The CDR3 nucleotides are TGTGCCAGCAGCCCTCTAGGGGCGGGCAGCACAGATACGCAGTATTTT.

The genes are TRBV11-2 and TRBJ1-2; 7 bases fit TRBD1. V was pared by 4 bases and J by 8 bases, with 4 bases of the junction left unmatched. The CDR3 extends over 12 amino acids. Looked up from germline, CDR1 is SGHAT and CDR2 is FQNNGV. The CDR3 bases are TGTGCCAGCAGCTCCCAGGGGGGCGGCTACACCTTC. This translates into CASSSQGGGYTF. The full variable domain, completed using reference TRBV11-2 and TRBJ1-2, is EAGVAQSPRYKIIEKRQSVAFWCNPISGHATLYWYQQILGQGPKLLIQFQNNGVVDDSQLPKDRFSAERLKGVDSTLKIQPAKLEDSAVYLCASSSQGGGYTFGSGTRLTVV.

The J gene is TRBJ2-5, the V gene TRBV7-3, with D uncertain. The CDR3 has 15 amino acids. With 0 bases removed from V and 5 bases from J, the gap between germline ends came to 13 bases. CDR1 and CDR2 from the germline V gene are SGHTA and FQGTGA. The DNA of the CDR3 is TGTGCCAGCAGCTTAACGTTCGGGCCCCGGGAGACCCAGTACTTC. Residues: CASSLTFGPRETQYF.

In DNA form, the CDR3 reads TGTGCCAGCAGCGTCGACCTTTTGGGACAGAACACTGAAGCTTTCTTT. Amino acids: CASSVDLLGQNTEAFF. The V and J genes are TRBV9 and TRBJ1-1, with a tentative D call TRBD1 (6 bases). The CDR3 runs 16 residues. V lost 2 bases, J lost 1 base, and 15 bases lay in between. In germline, CDR1 is SGDLS, CDR2 YYNGEE.